This TCR beta chain appears in the sequencing data of a study of vaccination effects on CD4 cells after COVID-19. A note on this clone: The antigen remains undetermined.

Viral peptide pools were used in the ViraFEST assay to expand antigen-specific CD4+ T cells, and sequencing came afterward. Cells that had been cultured for 10 days were the source of isolated CD4+ T cells. Nucleocapsid antibodies stayed negative before and after vaccination, showing no earlier SARS-CoV-2 infection. V lost 0 bases to trimming and J lost 4 bases, with 10 bases between them. The CDR3 is 15 amino acids. Germline loops: CDR1 SGHRS, CDR2 YFSETQ. Sequenced by immunoSEQ multiplex PCR; TCRdb stores in-frame clones only, minus some. Among about 70,000 clones, about 80% were seen once, and the ten largest hold 12%.

The V call is TRBV5-1, the J call TRBJ1-4; D is undetermined. This specimen was CD4+ T cells from PBMCs cultured with SARS-CoV-2 spike peptides, taken before COVID-19 vaccination. The clonotype was recovered from a human donor who received a COVID-19 vaccine. CDR3 in amino acids: CASSLDPAFNEKLFF. In nucleotides, the CDR3 is TGCGCCAGCAGCTTGGACCCAGCCTTTAATGAAAAACTGTTTTTT.